The 27 T cell receptor beta chains listed next were all sequenced from one sample in a study of T cell responses to AZD1222 COVID-19 vaccine. Here immunoSEQ multiplex PCR was the method, and the copy in TCRdb shows in-frame clones only, minus some. The table lists around 100,000 clones, around 89% of them singletons. Sequences were derived from peripheral blood, sampled on day 0 of AZD1222 vaccination. The source of these receptors is an adult in good health.

DNA of the CDR3: TGTGCCAGCCTGAGCGGGGGGGAGACCTACGAGCAGTACTTC. It is translated as CASLSGGETYEQYF. This chain connects TRBV28 to TRBJ2-7, with 10 bases lining up with TRBD2. CDR1 is MDHEN and CDR2 is SYDVKM in the germline V gene. The CDR3 loop spans 14 amino acids. Trimming cost V 8 bases and J 2 bases; bases outside gene matches: 6. Combining the CDR3 with reference TRBV28 and TRBJ2-7 gives the whole variable domain DVKVTQSSRYLVKRTGEKVFLECVQDMDHENMFWYRQDPGLGLRLIYFSYDVKMKEKGDIPEGYSVSREKKERFSLILESASTNQTSMYLCASLSGGETYEQYFGPGTRLTVT.

This chain connects TRBV30 to TRBJ1-2, with D hard to call. The CDR3 has 13 amino acids. The germline V and J ends were trimmed by 1 base and 6 bases, with 12 bases remaining between them. Germline values: CDR1 GTSNPN, CDR2 SVGIG (reference sequence). The CDR3 DNA sequence: TGTGCCTGGAGTGCCGGGAGGGAAAATGGCTACACCTTC. It codes for CAWSAGRENGYTF.

J is TRBJ2-7 and V is TRBV3-1 (or the pseudogene TRBV3-2), with D possibly TRBD2 on 6 matching bases. Trimming took off 1 base at V and 0 bases at J, with 10 bases between the two ends. This CDR3 has 15 residues. CDR1 is LGHDT, CDR2 YNNKEL, per germline (reference sequence). The DNA for the CDR3 is TGTGCCAGCAGCCAAGGGGGGGAGGCCTCCTACGAGCAGTACTTC. Its protein is CASSQGGEASYEQYF.

The chain couples TRBV28 to TRBJ2-5; 7 bases are a match to TRBD1. The CDR3 runs to 13 residues. The germline V gene encodes CDR1 MDHEN and CDR2 SYDVKM. V shed 6 bases, J shed 2 bases, and the junction held 3 bases outside the gene matches. The CDR3 DNA follows: TGTGCCAGCAGGCTGACAGGGCAAGAGACCCAGTACTTC. This gives the protein CASRLTGQETQYF.

The CDR3 DNA follows: TGTGCCAGCCGGGGTCAGGGAGACACTGAAGCTTTCTTT. This translates into CASRGQGDTEAFF. The V and J genes are TRBV18 and TRBJ1-1; D might be TRBD1 (5 bases). This CDR3 is 13 amino acids long. With 8 bases removed from V and 3 bases from J, the gap between germline ends came to 13 bases. Germline V CDR1 and CDR2: KGHSH, LQKENI.

This clone has a single count. The chain is built from TRBV12-3 or TRBV12-4 and TRBJ2-3; no definite D call. The V end lost 0 bases, the J end lost 5 bases, and 6 bases lay between the germline ends. The CDR3 length is 13 residues. Here the CDR3 reads CASSLAIQDTQYF. The DNA for the CDR3 is TGTGCCAGCAGTTTAGCTATTCAAGATACGCAGTATTTT.

V usage is TRBV18 and J usage is TRBJ2-2; D unresolved. Between the trimmed V and J ends, which lost 1 base and 4 bases, there was a span of 10 bases. The CDR3 is 15 residues long. Germline V gene lookup returns CDR1 KGHSH and CDR2 LQKENI. Written as DNA, the CDR3 is TGTGCCAGCTCACCACTTAACCCCTCCACCGGGGAGCTGTTTTTT. Encoded protein: CASSPLNPSTGELFF.

This clone has a single count. The rearrangement links TRBV28 to TRBJ2-7; TRBD1 is a possible D gene (5 bases). This CDR3 contains 12 residues. Germline values: CDR1 MDHEN, CDR2 SYDVKM. The germline V and J ends were trimmed by 9 bases and 0 bases, with 9 bases remaining between them. CDR3 sequence: CASRQTSYEQYF. The CDR3 DNA reads as TGTGCCAGTAGACAGACCTCCTACGAGCAGTACTTC.

The J gene is TRBJ2-3, the V gene TRBV7-3, with 9 bases identical to TRBD2. This CDR3 is 17 amino acids long. V lost 1 base, J lost 1 base, and 6 bases stayed unmatched. The germline CDR1 and CDR2 sequences are SGHTA and FQGTGA. The DNA of the CDR3 is TGTGCCAGCAGCTTAAGGGCACCTAGCGGGGGCACAGATACGCAGTATTTT. The encoded protein is CASSLRAPSGGTDTQYF.

This chain connects TRBV28 to TRBJ2-7; 10 bases align to TRBD1. With V trimmed by 8 bases and J by 0 bases, 7 bases remained unmatched. The germline gives CDR1 MDHEN, CDR2 SYDVKM. The CDR3 covers 15 residues. Here the CDR3 reads CASLRQGALSYEQYF. CDR3 in DNA: TGTGCCAGCTTAAGACAGGGGGCGCTCTCCTACGAGCAGTACTTC.

This clone was seen a handful of times. The V gene is TRBV15, the J gene TRBJ1-2; D is unclear. The ends were cut back, 3 bases at V and 4 bases at J, with 15 bases in the middle. This CDR3 region has 15 residues. Germline-derived CDR1 and CDR2 are LNHNV and YYDKDF (reference sequence). In nucleotides, the CDR3 is TGTGCCACCAGCAGGGACGGCGGAGGCGGCTATGGCTACACCTTC. Residues: CATSRDGGGGYGYTF.

This clone has a handful of counts. V usage is TRBV6-5 and J usage is TRBJ1-1, with 8 bases aligning to TRBD1. Germline V gene sequence: CDR1 MNHEY, CDR2 SVGAGI. The CDR3 is 13 amino acids. V dropped 7 bases and J dropped 4; count of bases not matched to a gene: 5. The CDR3 DNA reads as TGTGCCAGCAACCTCGACAGGGGCACTGAAGCTTTCTTT. Translation gives CASNLDRGTEAFF.

V gene TRBV28 combines with J gene TRBJ2-1; possibly TRBD1 or TRBD2 for D (6 bases each). The germline CDR1 and CDR2 sequences are MDHEN and SYDVKM. Trimming took off 6 bases at V and 1 base at J, with 16 bases between the two ends. The CDR3 runs 16 residues. CDR3 bases: TGTGCCAGCAGAGGAGGGGGGAGTCGATCCTACAATGAGCAGTTCTTC. Amino acid sequence: CASRGGGSRSYNEQFF.

This chain links TRBV21-1 with TRBJ2-7; the table's D call of TRBD2 was not tested on the DNA. TRBV21-1 is listed as a pseudogene. This CDR3 has 15 amino acids. In DNA form, the CDR3 reads TGTGCCAGCAGCAAAGCTTGGAGCGGGGGGTACGAGCAGTACTTC. Its translation is CASSKAWSGGYEQYF.

V and J are TRBV6-5 and TRBJ2-7; D uncertain. V lost 0 bases and J 1 base, leaving 10 bases between the germline ends. CDR3 length: 15 residues. Germline V gene lookup returns CDR1 MNHEY and CDR2 SVGAGI. CDR3 amino acids: CASSYSTALSYEQYF. The CDR3, as DNA: TGTGCCAGCAGTTACTCGACGGCATTGTCCTACGAGCAGTACTTC.

The rearrangement uses TRBV7-8 and TRBJ2-1; D unresolved. Per germline, CDR1 SGHVS and CDR2 FQNEAQ. CDR3 length: 14 residues. The V end was cut by 1 base, the J end by 3 bases, with 7 bases between. The CDR3, as DNA: TGTGCCAGCAGCTTAGAAGTATACTACAATGAGCAGTTCTTC. It translates to CASSLEVYYNEQFF.

V and J are TRBV19 and TRBJ2-7; 12 bases agree with TRBD1. CDR1 is LNHDA, CDR2 SQIVND, per germline (reference sequence). V gave up 3 bases and J gave up 5 bases; unmatched junction bases: 11. This CDR3 spans 17 amino acids. The CDR3 loop is CASSIGVGTGGRDEQYF. The CDR3 DNA reads as TGTGCCAGTAGTATTGGAGTTGGGACAGGGGGCAGGGACGAGCAGTACTTC. Together with reference TRBV19 and TRBJ2-7, the CDR3 gives the full variable domain: DGGITQSPKYLFRKEGQNVTLSCEQNLNHDAMYWYRQDPGQGLRLIYYSQIVNDFQKGDIAEGYSVSREKKESFPLTVTSAQKNPTAFYLCASSIGVGTGGRDEQYFGPGTRLTVT.

This chain uses TRBV7-2 with TRBJ2-5, with TRBD2 matching over 14 bases. The ends lost 3 bases at V and 7 bases at J; junction bases unmatched: 7. The germline CDR1 and CDR2 sequences are SGHTA and FQGNSA. The CDR3 loop spans 16 amino acids. The CDR3 here is CASSFGLAGGHGTQYF. DNA for the CDR3: TGTGCCAGCAGCTTCGGACTAGCGGGAGGCCACGGGACCCAGTACTTC.

The chain employs TRBV23-1 and TRBJ1-2; D is unclear. TRBV23-1 is an ORF, with its function uncertain. This CDR3 contains 13 residues. V lost 1 base and J lost 7, with 10 bases in between. CDR3 DNA sequence: TGCGCCAGCAGTCAATGGCCCCGGGGTGGCTACACCTTC. This gives the protein CASSQWPRGGYTF.

The chain combines TRBV9 with TRBJ2-7, with D possibly being TRBD2 (7 bases). The CDR3 totals 16 residues. In germline, CDR1 is SGDLS, CDR2 YYNGEE. Trimming left V 3 bases short and J 1 base short, with 17 bases between. Written as DNA, the CDR3 is TGTGCCAGCAGCGAGGGAGCGGGAACAGGGTCCTACGAGCAGTACTTC. Protein product: CASSEGAGTGSYEQYF.

The J gene is TRBJ2-5, the V gene TRBV7-2; D is unresolved. In germline, CDR1 is SGHTA, CDR2 FQGNSA. The ends were cut back, 1 base at V and 6 bases at J, with 9 bases in the middle. The CDR3 has 13 residues. The CDR3 DNA follows: TGTGCCAGCAGCTTAGGCTCTCTAAAGACCCAGTACTTC. It translates to CASSLGSLKTQYF.

Only a few counts were recorded for this clone. The chain employs TRBV30 and TRBJ1-5, with D unresolved. The CDR3 contains 13 residues. Trimming stripped 0 bases from V and 4 bases from J, with 7 bases between. Germline CDR1 reads GTSNPN; CDR2 reads SVGIG (reference sequence). The chain's CDR3 is CAWSVGPNQPQHF. The CDR3 region has the DNA TGTGCCTGGAGTGTAGGGCCGAATCAGCCCCAGCATTTT.

The table lists this clone with a count of one. The chain uses TRBV5-5 and TRBJ1-4; D remains ambiguous. Germline assignment: CDR1 SGHKS and CDR2 YYEKEE (reference sequence). V lost 2 bases and J lost 0, with 8 bases in between. The CDR3 totals 15 residues. CDR3 in DNA: TGTGCCAGCAGCTTTGCGGGTACAACTAATGAAAAACTGTTTTTT. Its translation is CASSFAGTTNEKLFF.

This clone was seen once. This chain connects TRBV9 to TRBJ1-5; D gene uncertain. The length of the CDR3 is 15 residues. Trimming cost V 2 bases and J 2 bases, with 11 bases left between them. The germline CDR1 and CDR2 sequences are SGDLS and YYNGEE. For the CDR3, the DNA is TGTGCCAGCAGCGTTTCAGACGTCGGCAATCAGCCCCAGCATTTT. This sequence encodes CASSVSDVGNQPQHF.

The genes are TRBV27 and TRBJ2-7; D gene unclear. There are 13 residues in the CDR3. Trimming removed 5 bases at V and 3 bases at J, with 11 bases between. CDR1 is MNHEY, CDR2 SMNVEV, per germline (reference sequence). This CDR3 is CASSQSYLYEQYF. The CDR3 bases are TGTGCCAGCAGTCAGTCCTACCTCTACGAGCAGTACTTC.

This sequence joins TRBV7-2 and TRBJ1-4, with D perhaps TRBD1 (6 bases). Deletions cut 5 bases from V and 6 bases from J, with 13 bases between. The CDR3 has 14 residues. Germline V gene data show CDR1 as SGHTA and CDR2 as FQGNSA. The CDR3 nucleotides are TGTGCCAGCAGCCAGGGGAGGGTTCATGAAAAACTGTTTTTT. Translation gives CASSQGRVHEKLFF. Full variable domain (remainder filled in from reference TRBV7-2 and TRBJ1-4): GAGVSQSPSNKVTEKGKDVELRCDPISGHTALYWYRQSLGQGLEFLIYFQGNSAPDKSGLPSDRFSAERTGGSVSTLTIQRTQQEDSAVYLCASSQGRVHEKLFFGSGTQLSVL.

The rearrangement uses TRBV5-5 and TRBJ2-1; D is unresolved. Looked up from germline, CDR1 is SGHKS and CDR2 is YYEKEE (reference sequence). V was clipped by 0 bases and J by 6 bases, with 7 bases between them. This CDR3 comprises 13 residues. CDR3 DNA: TGTGCCAGCAGCTTGGCCGCTTTCAATGAGCAGTTCTTC. Encoded protein: CASSLAAFNEQFF.